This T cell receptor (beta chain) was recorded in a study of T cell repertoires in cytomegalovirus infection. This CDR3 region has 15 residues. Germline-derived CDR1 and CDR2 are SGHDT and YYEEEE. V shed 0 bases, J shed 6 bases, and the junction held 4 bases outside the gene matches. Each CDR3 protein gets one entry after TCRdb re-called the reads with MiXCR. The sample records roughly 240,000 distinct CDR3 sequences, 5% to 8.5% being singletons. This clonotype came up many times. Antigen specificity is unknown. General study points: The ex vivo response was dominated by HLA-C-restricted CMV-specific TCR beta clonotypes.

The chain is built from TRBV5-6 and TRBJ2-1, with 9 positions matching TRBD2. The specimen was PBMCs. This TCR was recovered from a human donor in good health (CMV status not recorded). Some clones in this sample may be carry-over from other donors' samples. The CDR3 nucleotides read TGTGCCAGCAGCTTGGGCGGGGGGGCCAGCAATGAGCAGTTCTTC. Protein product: CASSLGGGASNEQFF.